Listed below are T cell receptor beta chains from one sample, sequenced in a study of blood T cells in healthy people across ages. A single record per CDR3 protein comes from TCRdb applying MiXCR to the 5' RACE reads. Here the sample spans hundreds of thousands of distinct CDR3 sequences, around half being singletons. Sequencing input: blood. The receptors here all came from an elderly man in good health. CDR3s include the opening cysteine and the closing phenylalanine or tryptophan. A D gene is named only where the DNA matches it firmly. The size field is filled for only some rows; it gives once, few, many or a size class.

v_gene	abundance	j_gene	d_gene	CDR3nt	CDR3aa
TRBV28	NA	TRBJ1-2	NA	TGTGCCAGCACCCCTGGGGGGGAGAGCTATGGCTACACCTTC	CASTPGGESYGYTF
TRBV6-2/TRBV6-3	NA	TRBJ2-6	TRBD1	TGTGCCAGCAGTTCGACAGGGTTCTCTGGGGCCAACGTCCTGACTTTC	CASSSTGFSGANVLTF
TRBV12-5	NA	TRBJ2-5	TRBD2	TGTGCTAGTGGTTCCGGTAGAGCCAGCGGGGGGATAAGGGCGGAGACCCAGTACTTC	CASGSGRASGGIRAETQYF
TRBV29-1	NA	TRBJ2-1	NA	TGCAGCGTTGACCTAGATACCTACAATGAGCAGTTCTTC	CSVDLDTYNEQFF
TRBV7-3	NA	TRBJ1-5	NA	TGTGCCAGCAGCTGGGATGAAGGTCAGCCCCAGCATTTT	CASSWDEGQPQHF
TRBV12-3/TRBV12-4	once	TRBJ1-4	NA	TGCGCCAGCAGTTTTCGGGGGCTCGGTGAAAAACTGTTTTTT	CASSFRGLGEKLFF
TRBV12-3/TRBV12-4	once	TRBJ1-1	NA	TGTGCCAGCAGTTTAGGAGGAGGCCCAAGTCGAGAAGCTTTCTTT	CASSLGGGPSREAFF
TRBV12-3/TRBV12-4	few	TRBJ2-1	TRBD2	TGTGCCAGCGGGGGGGATTTTTATGAGCAGTTCTTC	CASGGDFYEQFF
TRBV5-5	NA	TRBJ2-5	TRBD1	TGTGCCAGCAGCTTAGGGACAGGGGTCCCGAACAGAGAGACCCAGTACTTC	CASSLGTGVPNRETQYF
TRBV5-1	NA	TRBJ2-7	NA	TGCGCCAGCAGCTCAACAGCGACGACTTCCTACGAGCAGTACTTC	CASSSTATTSYEQYF
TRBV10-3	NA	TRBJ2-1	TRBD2	TGTGCCATCAGTTCAGCGGGAGGGACAAATAAGCAGTTCTTC	CAISSAGGTNKQFF
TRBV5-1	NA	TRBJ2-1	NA	TGCGCCAGCAGCTTGGATACAGGGTCCTACAATGAGCAGTTCTTC	CASSLDTGSYNEQFF
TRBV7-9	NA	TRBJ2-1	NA	TGTGCCAGCAGCAAATACAATGAGCAGTTCTTC	CASSKYNEQFF
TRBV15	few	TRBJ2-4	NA	TGTGCCACCAGTGTTGGAGCCAAAAACATTCAGTACTTC	CATSVGAKNIQYF
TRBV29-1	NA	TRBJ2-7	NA	TGCAGCGTGGGGCACAATGAGCAGTACTTC	CSVGHNEQYF
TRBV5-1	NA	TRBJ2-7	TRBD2	TGCGCCAGCAGCTACGGAGGGACTAGCGGGAGTAAGAGCTCCTACGAGCAGTACTTC	CASSYGGTSGSKSSYEQYF
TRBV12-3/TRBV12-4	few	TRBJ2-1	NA	TGTGCCAGCAATCGGGCAGTCCATGGAGAGCAGTTCTTC	CASNRAVHGEQFF
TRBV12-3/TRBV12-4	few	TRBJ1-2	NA	TGTGCCAGCACTCGCAGAAAAGGCTACACCTTC	CASTRRKGYTF
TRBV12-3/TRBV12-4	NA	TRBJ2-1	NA	TGTGCCAGCAGTTTAGTGTACCGGGACGAAAGCTCCTACAATGAGCAGTTCTTC	CASSLVYRDESSYNEQFF
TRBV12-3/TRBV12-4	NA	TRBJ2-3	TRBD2	TGTGCCAGCAGTCCGGGACTAGCGGTCTATGAGGTAGATACGCAGTATTTT	CASSPGLAVYEVDTQYF
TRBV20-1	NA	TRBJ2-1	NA	TGCAGTGCTAGAGATTTATTGTCGGCGGGCGCCTACAATGAGCAGTTCTTC	CSARDLLSAGAYNEQFF
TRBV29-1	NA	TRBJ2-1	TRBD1	TGCAGCGTTGGTCGGACGAAACAGGGGCATGAGCAGTTCTTC	CSVGRTKQGHEQFF
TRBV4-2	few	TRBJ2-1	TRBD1	TGTGCCAGCAGCCATGGGGATGGGACAGGGAGGTCCTACAATGAGCAGTTCTTC	CASSHGDGTGRSYNEQFF
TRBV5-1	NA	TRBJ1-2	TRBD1	TGCGCCAGCAGCTTGGGGGACAGCGCTAATGGCTACACCTTC	CASSLGDSANGYTF
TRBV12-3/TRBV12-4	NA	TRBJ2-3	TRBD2	TGTGCCAGCACCTCAAGCGGGGGCCATACGCAGTATTTT	CASTSSGGHTQYF
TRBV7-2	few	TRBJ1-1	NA	TGTGCCAGCAAGGGGCACTTGAACACTGAAGCTTTCTTT	CASKGHLNTEAFF
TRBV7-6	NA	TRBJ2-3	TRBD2	TGTGCCAGCAGCTTAGCGGGACTAGCGGGAAGAGATACGCAGTATTTT	CASSLAGLAGRDTQYF
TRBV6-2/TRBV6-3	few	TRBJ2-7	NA	TGTGCCAGCAGGGAAATCTACGAGCAGTACTTC	CASREIYEQYF
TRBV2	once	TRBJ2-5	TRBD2	TGTGCCAGCAGAGGCCAGCGGGGGGTGGAGACCCAGTACTTC	CASRGQRGVETQYF
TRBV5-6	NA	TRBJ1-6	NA	TGTGCCAGCAGCTTGGAACGGGGGAATAATTCACCCCTCCACTTT	CASSLERGNNSPLHF
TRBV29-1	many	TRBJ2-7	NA	TGCAGCGTTGTATGGGGCTACGAGCAGTACTTC	CSVVWGYEQYF
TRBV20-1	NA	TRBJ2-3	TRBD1	TGCAGTGCTAGGCCGGGACAGAGCACAGATACGCAGTATTTT	CSARPGQSTDTQYF
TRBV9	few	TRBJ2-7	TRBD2	TGTGCCAGCAGCGGGACTAGCGGGGGGCCCTCCTACGAGCAGTACTTC	CASSGTSGGPSYEQYF
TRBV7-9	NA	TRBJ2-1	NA	TGTGCCAGCAGCGTAGGCGTGGTCGGGGAGCAGTTCTTC	CASSVGVVGEQFF
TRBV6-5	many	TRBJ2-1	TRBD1	TGTGCCAGCAGTGCGGGACAGGCGGGTGAGCAGTTCTTC	CASSAGQAGEQFF
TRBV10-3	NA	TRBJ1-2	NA	TGTGCCATCAGTGAGTCGACAGCGCCGATCGGTGGCTACACCTTC	CAISESTAPIGGYTF
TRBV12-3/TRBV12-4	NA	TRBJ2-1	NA	TGTGCCAGCAAGGAGGGGGCTAGGTTCGGTGAGCAGTTCTTC	CASKEGARFGEQFF
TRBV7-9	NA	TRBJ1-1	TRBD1	TGTGCCAGCAGGGCTGACAGGGCGGACACTGAAGCTTTCTTT	CASRADRADTEAFF
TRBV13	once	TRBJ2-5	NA	TGTGCCAGCAGCTTTGGGACATCTAAAGAGACCCAGTACTTC	CASSFGTSKETQYF
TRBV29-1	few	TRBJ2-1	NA	TGCAGCGTTGAAGATTTGGCTCCTGAGCAGTTCTTC	CSVEDLAPEQFF
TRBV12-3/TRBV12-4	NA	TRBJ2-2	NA	TGTGCCAGCAGTTTACGGCCAGCGGCGAACACCGGGGAGCTGTTTTTT	CASSLRPAANTGELFF
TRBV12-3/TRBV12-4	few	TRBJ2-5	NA	TGTGCCAGCAGGCCCTTGGCCGTCGGTGGTATGGAGACCCAGTACTTC	CASRPLAVGGMETQYF
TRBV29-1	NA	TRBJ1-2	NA	TGCAGCGTTGAAGATCGGGGGACATCGCCGTGGGGCTACACCTTC	CSVEDRGTSPWGYTF
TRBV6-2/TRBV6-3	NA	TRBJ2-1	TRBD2	TGTGCCAGCAGGGGACTAGCGGGAGGTCGAAGCTCCTACAATGAGCAGTTCTTC	CASRGLAGGRSSYNEQFF
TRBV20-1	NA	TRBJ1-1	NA	TGCAGTGCTAGAGATCCGAACGCAGGGCGGAACACTGAAGCTTTCTTT	CSARDPNAGRNTEAFF
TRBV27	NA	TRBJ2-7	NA	TGTGCCAGCAGAGGCGGAAGTACCCGGGGCGAGCAGTACTTC	CASRGGSTRGEQYF